The rows below give T cell receptor beta chains drawn from one sample of a study of blood T cell repertoires in COVID-19. Data came from immunoSEQ multiplex PCR; TCRdb stores just in-frame clones and leaves some out. This table has 25,000 to 35,000 clones, 84% appearing once. Sequenced: peripheral blood. These receptors were taken from a man between 65 and 79 years old with active COVID-19. CDR3s include the opening cysteine and the closing phenylalanine or tryptophan. The D gene is left open where the match is weak. The size field is filled for only some rows; it gives once, few, many or a size class.

>TRBJ1-1|-|-|TRBV29-1
CSVDPMAEAFF
TGCAGCGTTGACCCTATGGCTGAAGCTTTCTTT
>TRBJ1-3|-|TRBD1|TRBV28
CASSLPYDRAGNTIYF
TGTGCCAGCAGTTTACCCTATGACAGGGCTGGAAACACCATATATTTT
>TRBJ1-1|-|TRBD1|TRBV30
CAWSVRRGLWSTEAFF
TGTGCCTGGAGTGTACGGAGGGGGCTTTGGAGCACTGAAGCTTTCTTT
>TRBJ2-7|few|-|TRBV28
CASSPRGKGTYEQYF
TGTGCCAGCAGTCCCAGGGGAAAGGGCACCTACGAGCAGTACTTC
>TRBJ2-3|-|-|TRBV5-6
CASSLAGADTQYF
TGTGCCAGCAGCTTGGCAGGGGCAGATACGCAGTATTTT
>TRBJ1-4|-|TRBD1|TRBV7-9
CASSLAGQGIATNEKLFF
TGTGCCAGCAGCTTAGCAGGACAGGGGATCGCAACTAATGAAAAACTGTTTTTT
>TRBJ1-4|-|-|TRBV27
CASSFQGWDEKLFF
TGTGCCAGCAGTTTCCAGGGTTGGGATGAAAAACTGTTTTTT
>TRBJ1-5|-|-|TRBV3-1/TRBV3-2
CASSQDTGFDQPQHF
TGTGCCAGCAGCCAAGATACAGGGTTCGATCAGCCCCAGCATTTT
>TRBJ2-7|once|TRBD1|TRBV7-9
CASSHPGQGDYEQYF
TGTGCCAGCAGCCATCCGGGACAGGGGGACTACGAGCAGTACTTC
>TRBJ1-1|once|-|TRBV5-1
CASSLDRTNTEAFF
TGCGCCAGCAGCTTGGACAGGACGAACACTGAAGCTTTCTTT
>TRBJ2-7|-|-|TRBV28
CASSLEGTNKDEQYF
TGTGCCAGCAGTTTAGAGGGGACAAACAAGGACGAGCAGTACTTC
>TRBJ2-5|-|-|TRBV11-2
CASSLEGHQETQYF
TGTGCCAGCAGCTTAGAGGGCCACCAAGAGACCCAGTACTTC
>TRBJ2-5|-|TRBD2|TRBV3-1/TRBV3-2
CASSQGLAGGQETQYF
TGTGCCAGCAGCCAAGGCCTAGCGGGGGGTCAAGAGACCCAGTACTTC
>TRBJ2-1|-|-|TRBV13
CASSPETRSYNEQFF
TGTGCCAGCAGCCCCGAGACACGTTCCTACAATGAGCAGTTCTTC
>TRBJ2-1|-|TRBD2|TRBV5-1
CASSLGRLAGGYYNEQFF
TGCGCCAGCAGCTTGGGACGGCTAGCGGGGGGGTACTACAATGAGCAGTTCTTC
>TRBJ2-5|-|-|TRBV27
CASSPSLEGRETQYF
TGTGCCAGCAGTCCCTCTCTAGAGGGTAGGGAGACCCAGTACTTC
>TRBJ2-3|-|-|TRBV5-6
CASRTAYTDTQYF
TGTGCCAGCAGGACAGCCTACACAGATACGCAGTATTTT
>TRBJ1-5|-|-|TRBV20-1
CSASYSGLNQPQHF
TGCAGTGCTAGTTACTCCGGGTTGAATCAGCCCCAGCATTTT
>TRBJ1-4|-|TRBD1|TRBV19
CASTGTGGEKLFF
TGTGCCAGCACCGGGACAGGGGGTGAAAAACTGTTTTTT
>TRBJ1-1|-|-|TRBV11-3
CASSLTDSRRTEAFF
TGTGCCAGCAGCCTTACGGACAGTAGGAGAACTGAAGCTTTCTTT